One and the same sample provided the 32 T cell receptor beta chains below, sequenced in a study of blood T cell repertoires in COVID-19. The protocol was immunoSEQ multiplex PCR, while the TCRdb copy is restricted to in-frame clones and leaves out a portion. The sample has fewer than 500,000 clones, about 85% seen once. Sequencing used PBMCs or T cells enriched from blood (not recorded which). The origin of the receptors is a woman between 18 and 29 years old with acute COVID-19.

This CDR3 reads CASSRDWTAGGYTF. The CDR3 coding sequence is TGTGCCAGCAGCCGGGATTGGACAGCCGGAGGCTACACCTTC. The chain carries TRBV14 and TRBJ1-2, with a weak D call TRBD1 (6 bases). Trimming removed 4 bases from V and 8 bases from J, with 17 bases in between. Germline CDR1 reads SGHDN; CDR2 reads FVKESK. The CDR3 extends over 14 amino acids.

The CDR3 DNA is TGTGCCACCAGTGACACCGGGACAGGGGAGCAGTTCTTC. This sequence encodes CATSDTGTGEQFF. The gene calls are TRBV24-1 and TRBJ2-1, with 9 bases matching TRBD1. The ends lost 4 bases at V and 10 bases at J; junction bases unmatched: 4. CDR1 is KGHDR and CDR2 is SFDVKD in the germline V gene. The CDR3 runs 13 residues.

The genes are TRBV14 and TRBJ1-1; 7 positions agree with TRBD1. CDR3 length: 14 residues. CDR1 and CDR2 (germline): SGHDN, FVKESK. V lost 3 bases, J lost 4 bases, and 5 bases stayed unmatched. The CDR3 loop reads CASSQTTGVTEAFF. The DNA for the CDR3 is TGTGCCAGCAGCCAGACCACAGGGGTCACTGAAGCTTTCTTT.

This chain links TRBV7-2 with TRBJ1-2; 7 bases line up with TRBD1. Per germline, CDR1 SGHTA and CDR2 FQGNSA. Unmatched junction bases numbered 5, after V lost 4 bases and J lost 3 bases. The CDR3 loop spans 14 amino acids. This CDR3 reads CASSSRQGDYGYTF. The DNA for the CDR3 is TGTGCCAGCAGCTCCCGACAGGGAGACTATGGCTACACCTTC.

V is TRBV5-1 and J is TRBJ2-6, with D possibly matching TRBD1 (6 bases). Germline V CDR1 and CDR2: SGHRS, YFSETQ. Trimming removed 0 bases at V and 3 bases at J, with 25 bases between. The CDR3 has 21 residues. The CDR3 bases are TGCGCCAGCAGCTTGGACCCAGAACAGGGTATCTCGGGGTATGGGGCCAACGTCCTGACTTTC. Encoded protein: CASSLDPEQGISGYGANVLTF.

V and J are TRBV7-9 and TRBJ1-6, with D maybe TRBD1 (5 bases). The germline V gene encodes CDR1 SEHNR and CDR2 FQNEAQ (reference sequence). With 0 bases removed from V and 10 bases from J, the gap between germline ends came to 13 bases. The CDR3 spans 15 residues. CDR3 in DNA: TGTGCCAGCAGCTTAGCAACCGGGGGAGGATCACCCCTCCACTTT. Its translation is CASSLATGGGSPLHF.

J is TRBJ2-3 and V is TRBV7-9; D possibly corresponds to TRBD2 (6 bases). The V and J ends lost 1 base and 5 bases respectively, with 10 bases between them. Germline V CDR1 and CDR2: SEHNR, FQNEAQ (reference sequence). The CDR3 totals 14 residues. The CDR3 here is CASSLGLDKDTQYF. The DNA for the CDR3 is TGTGCCAGCAGCTTAGGACTAGATAAAGATACGCAGTATTTT.

Comments on this clone: The sample carries other DNA sequences with the same CDR3. V and J are TRBV4-1 and TRBJ1-3; the D is unclear. Trimming took off 5 bases at V and 2 bases at J, with 13 bases between the two ends. The CDR3 contains 15 residues. Germline CDR1 reads MGHRA; CDR2 reads YSYEKL. CDR3 coding DNA: TGCGCCAGCAGCTTGGGAGGGCAAACTGGAAACACCATATATTTT. Protein sequence: CASSLGGQTGNTIYF.

The chain joins TRBV25-1 to TRBJ2-7, with D possibly TRBD1 on 5 matching bases. V gave up 10 bases and J gave up 7 bases, with 17 bases separating them. CDR3 length equals 12 residues. The germline gives CDR1 MGHDK, CDR2 SYGVNS. The CDR3 reads CATEGVRWEQYF. The CDR3 DNA is TGTGCCACCGAAGGGGTAAGGTGGGAGCAGTACTTC.

The V gene is TRBV6-5, the J gene TRBJ1-2; D may be TRBD1 (5 bases). The V gene's germline CDR1 is MNHEY and CDR2 SVGAGI. CDR3 length equals 13 residues. Trimming shortened V by 1 base and J by 8 bases, and 11 bases separated the two germline ends. The chain's CDR3 is CASSYFSGEGYTF. The CDR3 DNA reads as TGTGCCAGCAGTTACTTCTCGGGGGAAGGCTACACCTTC.

The V call is TRBV14, the J call TRBJ1-2; D might be TRBD1 (5 bases). Trimming pared 1 base from V and 2 bases from J, leaving 8 bases between. Looked up from germline, CDR1 is SGHDN and CDR2 is FVKESK. The CDR3 has 14 residues. The CDR3 DNA is TGTGCCAGCAGCCAAGCCGCAGGGAACTATGGCTACACCTTC. Translation: CASSQAAGNYGYTF.

This clone was counted a few times. The gene calls are TRBV6-5 and TRBJ1-6; the match to TRBD1 covers 7 bases. V trimming: 4 bases; J trimming: 4 bases; junction bases outside the gene matches: 7. CDR3 length equals 16 residues. Germline V lookup: CDR1 MNHEY, CDR2 SVGAGI. The CDR3 spells CASSLLGQTYNSPLHF. The CDR3 bases are TGTGCCAGCAGTTTGCTGGGACAGACATATAATTCACCCCTCCACTTT.

In its sample, this clone was seen once. The rearrangement joins TRBV29-1 to TRBJ1-5, with D possibly being TRBD1 (5 bases). Germline-derived CDR1 and CDR2 are SQVTM and ANQGSEA. This CDR3 comprises 12 residues. Deletions cut 6 bases from V and 8 bases from J, with 14 bases between. CDR3 loop: CSVRDGGEPQHF. DNA for the CDR3: TGCAGCGTCCGGGACGGGGGGGAGCCCCAGCATTTT. Combining the CDR3 with reference TRBV29-1 and TRBJ1-5 gives the whole variable domain SAVISQKPSRDICQRGTSLTIQCQVDSQVTMMFWYRQQPGQSLTLIATANQGSEATYESGFVIDKFPISRPNLTFSTLTVSNMSPEDSSIYLCSVRDGGEPQHFGDGTRLSIL.

The chain links TRBV30 to TRBJ2-1, with TRBD2 matching 10 bases. The CDR3 is 16 amino acids. The germline V gene has CDR1 GTSNPN and CDR2 SVGIG (reference sequence). J gave up 9 bases and V 0 bases, and 11 bases lay outside the gene matches. CDR3 residues: CAWSVRRSGRASEQFF. CDR3 in DNA: TGTGCCTGGAGTGTACGGAGGAGCGGGAGGGCCAGTGAGCAGTTCTTC.

V is TRBV12-3 or TRBV12-4 and J is TRBJ1-5, with D unclear. Trimming removed 5 bases at V and 3 bases at J, with 5 bases between. This CDR3 comprises 12 residues. The CDR3 loop is CASSISNQPQHF. In DNA form, the CDR3 reads TGTGCCAGCAGTATCTCCAATCAGCCCCAGCATTTT.

The chain combines TRBV30 with TRBJ2-3; TRBD2 might be the D (6 bases). Per germline, CDR1 GTSNPN and CDR2 SVGIG (reference sequence). The CDR3 is 15 residues long. V was pared by 1 base and J by 2 bases, with 13 bases between. The CDR3 nucleotides are TGTGCCTGGAGTGCAGAGCGGGTGTACACAGATACGCAGTATTTT. Translated: CAWSAERVYTDTQYF. Full variable domain (remainder filled in from reference TRBV30 and TRBJ2-3): SQTIHQWPATLVQPVGSPLSLECTVEGTSNPNLYWYRQAAGRGLQLLFYSVGIGQISSEVPQNLSASRPQDRQFILSSKKLLLSDSGFYLCAWSAERVYTDTQYFGPGTRLTVL.

The gene calls are TRBV28 and TRBJ2-7; maybe TRBD1 (6 bases). From germline, CDR1 is MDHEN and CDR2 SYDVKM. Trimming cost V 4 bases and J 0 bases, with 10 bases left between them. This CDR3 spans 14 amino acids. The CDR3 coding sequence is TGTGCCAGCAGTTCCCGGGACAACTCCTACGAGCAGTACTTC. It specifies CASSSRDNSYEQYF.

Only a few counts were recorded for this clone. V is TRBV25-1 and J is TRBJ2-1; TRBD2 matches 13 bases. V dropped 9 bases and J dropped 9; count of bases not matched to a gene: 8. The CDR3 length is 14 residues. CDR1 and CDR2 from the germline V gene are MGHDK and SYGVNS. The CDR3 DNA follows: TGTGCCAGTTCACTAGCGGGGGGGCCAGGTGAGCAGTTCTTC. This gives the protein CASSLAGGPGEQFF.

The V and J genes are TRBV29-1 and TRBJ2-7, with D tentatively TRBD1 (5 bases). V lost 6 bases to trimming and J lost 7 bases, with 13 bases between them. This CDR3 spans 11 amino acids. CDR1 is SQVTM, CDR2 ANQGSEA, per germline. The CDR3 is CSVGPPGEQYF. CDR3 nucleotides: TGCAGCGTGGGTCCCCCAGGGGAGCAGTACTTC.

V gene TRBV14 combines with J gene TRBJ2-3; possibly TRBD2 for D (6 bases). V gave up 1 base and J gave up 3 bases, with 11 bases separating them. This CDR3 contains 15 residues. CDR1 and CDR2 from the germline V gene are SGHDN and FVKESK. For the CDR3, the DNA is TGTGCCAGCAGCCAAGGGACTATAAGTACAGATACGCAGTATTTT. This codes for CASSQGTISTDTQYF.

The chain uses TRBV5-1 and TRBJ2-3; the D gene is possibly TRBD1 (5 bases). Germline V gene sequence: CDR1 SGHRS, CDR2 YFSETQ. Trimming removed 6 bases from V and 1 base from J, with 18 bases in between. The CDR3 runs 16 residues. CDR3 loop: CASTSMDTTRTDTQYF. DNA of the CDR3: TGCGCCAGCACATCCATGGACACAACCCGCACAGATACGCAGTATTTT.

The genes are TRBV11-2 and TRBJ2-4, with 8 bases fitting TRBD2. J gave up 0 bases and V 1 base, and 8 bases lay outside the gene matches. The CDR3 consists of 18 residues. Germline CDR1 reads SGHAT; CDR2 reads FQNNGV. This chain's CDR3 is CASSLGFGSGIAKNIQYF. For the CDR3, the DNA is TGTGCCAGCAGCTTAGGATTTGGTAGCGGGATAGCCAAAAACATTCAGTACTTC.

This chain connects TRBV9 to TRBJ1-3, with TRBD1 identical over 7 bases. Germline lookup yields CDR1 SGDLS and CDR2 YYNGEE. J was trimmed by 0 bases and V by 3 bases; bases with no gene match: 0. The CDR3 loop spans 14 amino acids. This chain's CDR3 is CASSGDSSGNTIYF. Written as DNA, the CDR3 is TGTGCCAGCAGCGGGGACAGCTCTGGAAACACCATATATTTT.

This rearrangement joins TRBV18 to TRBJ1-5; no firm D call. The V gene's germline CDR1 is KGHSH and CDR2 LQKENI. V gave up 2 bases and J gave up 5 bases, with 16 bases separating them. This CDR3 is 16 amino acids long. CDR3 residues: CASSPMRTGNHQPQHF. The CDR3 coding sequence is TGTGCCAGCTCACCAATGCGGACTGGAAACCATCAGCCCCAGCATTTT.

The rearrangement links TRBV19 to TRBJ2-6; D uncertain. V gave up 5 bases and J gave up 0 bases, with 17 bases separating them. The CDR3 is 18 amino acids. Germline CDR1 and CDR2: LNHDA and SQIVND (reference sequence). The chain's CDR3 is CASSLIHRASSGANVLTF. The CDR3 coding sequence is TGTGCCAGTAGTCTGATTCACAGAGCCTCCTCTGGGGCCAACGTCCTGACTTTC. Looking up the rest from reference TRBV19 and TRBJ2-6 gives the full variable domain: DGGITQSPKYLFRKEGQNVTLSCEQNLNHDAMYWYRQDPGQGLRLIYYSQIVNDFQKGDIAEGYSVSREKKESFPLTVTSAQKNPTAFYLCASSLIHRASSGANVLTFGAGSRLTVL.

This clone was counted once. V gene TRBV5-1 combines with J gene TRBJ2-6; tentative D call: TRBD2 (6 bases). Germline CDR1 and CDR2: SGHRS and YFSETQ. V dropped 4 bases and J dropped 0 bases, with 14 bases sitting between them. The length of the CDR3 is 17 residues. The CDR3 DNA reads TGCGCCAGCAGCCTCCCAGGGAGGTACTCTGGGGCCAACGTCCTGACTTTC. Protein product: CASSLPGRYSGANVLTF.

V gene TRBV12-5 combines with J gene TRBJ2-1, with 7 bases fitting TRBD2. The CDR3 is 13 amino acids. Unmatched junction bases numbered 2, after V lost 0 bases and J lost 9 bases. Germline CDR1 and CDR2: LGHNT and FRNRAP. The CDR3 loop reads CASGLVSGGEQFF. The DNA for the CDR3 is TGTGCTAGTGGTTTGGTATCGGGGGGTGAGCAGTTCTTC. Drawing the rest from reference TRBV12-5 and TRBJ2-1, the complete variable domain is DARVTQTPRHKVTEMGQEVTMRCQPILGHNTVFWYRQTMMQGLELLAYFRNRAPLDDSGMPKDRFSAEMPDATLATLKIQPSEPRDSAVYFCASGLVSGGEQFFGPGTRLTVL.

In nucleotides, the CDR3 is TGTGCCAGCAGTTTGAGGTTCAACGAGCAGTACTTC. Translated: CASSLRFNEQYF. The gene calls are TRBV28 and TRBJ2-7; D remains unclear. The ends were cut back, 3 bases at V and 5 bases at J, with 8 bases in the middle. The CDR3 contains 12 residues. Germline CDR1 reads MDHEN; CDR2 reads SYDVKM. The whole variable domain, remainder taken from reference TRBV28 and TRBJ2-7, is DVKVTQSSRYLVKRTGEKVFLECVQDMDHENMFWYRQDPGLGLRLIYFSYDVKMKEKGDIPEGYSVSREKKERFSLILESASTNQTSMYLCASSLRFNEQYFGPGTRLTVT.

The rearrangement joins TRBV29-1 to TRBJ1-5; 7 nucleotides align to TRBD1. With 5 bases clipped from V and 0 bases from J, the junction kept 10 bases outside the gene matches. The CDR3 is 16 residues long. The V gene's germline CDR1 is SQVTM and CDR2 ANQGSEA. CDR3 in amino acids: CSVSPSGTDSNQPQHF. The CDR3 DNA is TGCAGCGTTTCCCCTTCCGGGACAGATAGCAATCAGCCCCAGCATTTT.

This sequence joins TRBV5-6 and TRBJ2-7; 9 bases are shared with TRBD1. The V and J ends lost 0 bases and 1 base, in that order; junction bases with no gene match: 2. Germline values: CDR1 SGHDT, CDR2 YYEEEE. The CDR3 has 15 residues. The CDR3 protein is CASSLGDRVSYEQYF. In DNA, the CDR3 is TGTGCCAGCAGCTTGGGGGACAGGGTATCCTACGAGCAGTACTTC.

V usage is TRBV5-4 and J usage is TRBJ2-1; tentative D call: TRBD2 (6 bases). This CDR3 has 13 amino acids. Germline CDR1 SGHNT, CDR2 YYREEE (reference sequence). V dropped 4 bases and J dropped 4 bases, with 9 bases sitting between them. The CDR3 DNA reads TGTGCCAGCAGCCGTAGCGGATACAATGAGCAGTTCTTC. Amino acid sequence: CASSRSGYNEQFF.

On this clone: In the same sample, other DNA sequences code for this CDR3. V and J are TRBV7-2 and TRBJ1-2; D unclear. The ends were cut back, 1 base at V and 4 bases at J, with 7 bases in the middle. This CDR3 spans 13 amino acids. CDR1 SGHTA and CDR2 FQGNSA come from the germline V gene. The CDR3 sequence: CASSLGQIYGYTF. Here the CDR3 DNA reads TGTGCCAGCAGCTTAGGGCAGATCTATGGCTACACCTTC.